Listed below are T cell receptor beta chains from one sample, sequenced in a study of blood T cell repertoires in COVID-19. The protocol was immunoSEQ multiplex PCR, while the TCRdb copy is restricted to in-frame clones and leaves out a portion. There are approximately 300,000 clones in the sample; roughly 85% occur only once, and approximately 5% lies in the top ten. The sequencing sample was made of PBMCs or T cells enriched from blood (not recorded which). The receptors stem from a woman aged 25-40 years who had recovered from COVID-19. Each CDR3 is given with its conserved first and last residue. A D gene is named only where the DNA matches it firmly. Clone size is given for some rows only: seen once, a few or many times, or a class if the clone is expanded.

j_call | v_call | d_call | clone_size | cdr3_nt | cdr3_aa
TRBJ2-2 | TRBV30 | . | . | TGTGCCGCCTGGGCGCGGGCAAACACCGGGGAGCTGTTTTTT | CAAWARANTGELFF
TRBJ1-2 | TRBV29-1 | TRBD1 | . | TGCAGCGTTGAAGATCTGGTGACAGGGGGAAGCTATGGCTACACCTTC | CSVEDLVTGGSYGYTF
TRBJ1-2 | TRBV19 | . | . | TGTGCCAGTAGTATTTTTGGCGGAAACTATGGCTACACCTTC | CASSIFGGNYGYTF
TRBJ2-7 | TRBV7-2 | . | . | TGTGCCAGCAGCCTGATCTCGGCGGGGACAGCTCCCGCTTACGAGCAGTACTTC | CASSLISAGTAPAYEQYF
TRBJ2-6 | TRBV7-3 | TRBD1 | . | TGTGCCAGCAGCCCAGGACAGGGGGCGAAAGGGGCCAACGTCCTGACTTTC | CASSPGQGAKGANVLTF
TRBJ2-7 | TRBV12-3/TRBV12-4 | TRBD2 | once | TGTGCCAGCAGTCGGACTAGGCTGTCAGAGCAGTACTTC | CASSRTRLSEQYF
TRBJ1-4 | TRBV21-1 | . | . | TGTGCCAGCAGCAAAGTGTCGGGGTGGTCGCCTAATGAAAAACTGTTTTTT | CASSKVSGWSPNEKLFF
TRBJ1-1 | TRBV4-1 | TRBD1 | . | TGCGCCAGCAGCCAAGATCCAACAGGGGGCACTGAAGCTTTCTTT | CASSQDPTGGTEAFF
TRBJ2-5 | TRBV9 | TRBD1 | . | TGTGCCAGCAGCGTAGGAGGGACAGGGGTAGAGACCCAGTACTTC | CASSVGGTGVETQYF
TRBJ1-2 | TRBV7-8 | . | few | TGTGCCAGCACCTCCGACAGCTATGGCTACACCTTC | CASTSDSYGYTF
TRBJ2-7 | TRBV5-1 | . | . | TGCGCCAGCAGCTTCCCGATGAGGGAGCAGTACTTC | CASSFPMREQYF
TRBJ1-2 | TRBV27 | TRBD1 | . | TGTGCCAGCAGTTTCCAAGGGACAGGGGGTCATGGCTACACCTTC | CASSFQGTGGHGYTF
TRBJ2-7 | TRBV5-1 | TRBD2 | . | TGCGCCAGCAGCGGAAAGGGACTAGCGGGGCTTTCCTACGAGCAGTACTTC | CASSGKGLAGLSYEQYF
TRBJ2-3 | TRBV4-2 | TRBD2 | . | TGTGCCAGCAGCCAAGATGGGATAGCGGGGGTCCGGGATACGCAGTATTTT | CASSQDGIAGVRDTQYF
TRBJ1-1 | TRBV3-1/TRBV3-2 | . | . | TGTGCCAGCAGCCAAAAGACACTTAACACTGAAGCTTTCTTT | CASSQKTLNTEAFF
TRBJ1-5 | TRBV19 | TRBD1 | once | TGTGCCAGTATCCCCCAGGGGGGACACCACAATCAGCCCCAGCATTTT | CASIPQGGHHNQPQHF
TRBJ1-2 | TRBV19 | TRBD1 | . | TGTGCCAGCAACGACAGGGCGGGTGGCTACACCTTC | CASNDRAGGYTF
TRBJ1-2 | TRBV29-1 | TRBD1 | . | TGCAGCGCCCTTGGGGACAGGGAGAATGGCTACACCTTC | CSALGDRENGYTF
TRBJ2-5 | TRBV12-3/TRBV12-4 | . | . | TGTGCCAGCAGGACTGCTGCGACCCAGTACTTC | CASRTAATQYF
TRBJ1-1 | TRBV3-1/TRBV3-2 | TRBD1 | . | TGTGCCAGCAGCCAGTTCCCAGGGGGCTTCCCTGAAGCTTTCTTT | CASSQFPGGFPEAFF
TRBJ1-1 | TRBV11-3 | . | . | TGTGCCAGCAGCCCTTCGACAGGAAACACTGAAGCTTTCTTT | CASSPSTGNTEAFF
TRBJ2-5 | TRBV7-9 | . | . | TGTGCCAGCAGCGACCGTTGGGGCGGCAAAAAAGAGACCCAGTACTTC | CASSDRWGGKKETQYF
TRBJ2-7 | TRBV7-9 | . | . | TGTGCCAGCAGCTTGGGGGCTAGCTCCTACGAGCAGTACTTC | CASSLGASSYEQYF
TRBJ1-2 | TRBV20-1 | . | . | TGCAGTGCTAGTTCCCCCTGGGCCCATGGGGGCTACACCTTC | CSASSPWAHGGYTF
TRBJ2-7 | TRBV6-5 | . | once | TGTGCCAGCAGTTACCCTGGCAGGTCTCGGGAGCAGTACTTC | CASSYPGRSREQYF
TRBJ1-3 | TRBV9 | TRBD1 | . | TGTGCCAGCAGCGTACAGGGGGGCTCTGGAAACACCATATATTTT | CASSVQGGSGNTIYF
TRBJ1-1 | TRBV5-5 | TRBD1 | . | TGTGCCAGCAGCTTTTGGCAGGGGGGAGGGAACACTGAAGCTTTCTTT | CASSFWQGGGNTEAFF
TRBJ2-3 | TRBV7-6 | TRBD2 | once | TGTGCCAGCAGCTTAGAGAGCGGGGGGGCGGTAGATACGCAGTATTTT | CASSLESGGAVDTQYF
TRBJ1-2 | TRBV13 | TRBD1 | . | TGTGCCAGCAGCGGGTCGGGACAGGGGTTTTTTAACTATGGCTACACCTTC | CASSGSGQGFFNYGYTF
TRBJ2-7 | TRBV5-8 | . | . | TGTGCCAGCAGCCTTCTATGGGGGGGCTTAGTCCCTAGGGAGCAGTACTTC | CASSLLWGGLVPREQYF
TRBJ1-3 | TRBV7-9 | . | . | TGTGCCAGCAGCTTAGAACAGGGTGGAAACACCATATATTTT | CASSLEQGGNTIYF
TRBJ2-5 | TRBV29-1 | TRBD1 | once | TGCAGCGTTGAAGGGGACAGAAGTAGAACCGAAAGCCAAGAGACCCAGTACTTC | CSVEGDRSRTESQETQYF
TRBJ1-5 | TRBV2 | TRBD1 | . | TGTGCCAGCCATTGGGGGGACAGGGTGGGCAATCAGCCCCAGCATTTT | CASHWGDRVGNQPQHF
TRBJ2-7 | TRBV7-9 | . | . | TGTGCCAGCAGCTTAGACAACCGGGACGAGCAGTACTTC | CASSLDNRDEQYF
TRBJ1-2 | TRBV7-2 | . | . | TGTGCCAGCAGCTTAACGGGAACCTATGGCTACACCTTC | CASSLTGTYGYTF
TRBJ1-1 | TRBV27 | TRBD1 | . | TGTGCCAGCAGTACATTAACAGGGGACCATACTGAAGCTTTCTTT | CASSTLTGDHTEAFF
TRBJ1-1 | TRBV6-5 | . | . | TGTGCCAGCAGTTACGGGGGCGAGGCTGAAGCTTTCTTT | CASSYGGEAEAFF
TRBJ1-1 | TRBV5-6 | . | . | TGTGCCAGCAGCTTATTGACACCTTCGAACACTGAAGCTTTCTTT | CASSLLTPSNTEAFF
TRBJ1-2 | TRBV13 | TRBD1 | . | TGTGCCAGCAGCTGGCGACAGGGGCCGGGCTATGGCTACACCTTC | CASSWRQGPGYGYTF
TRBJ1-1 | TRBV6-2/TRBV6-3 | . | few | TGTGCCAGCAGCCAACCTGGTCCCGGGAGGAACACTGAAGCTTTCTTT | CASSQPGPGRNTEAFF
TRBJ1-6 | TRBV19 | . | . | TGTGCCAGTAGTATAGGGGGACAAGACTCACCCCTCCACTTT | CASSIGGQDSPLHF
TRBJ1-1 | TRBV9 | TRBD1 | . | TGTGCCAGCAGCGTAGACCCTGCCCCGACAGGGCTTCTCACTGAAGCTTTCTTT | CASSVDPAPTGLLTEAFF
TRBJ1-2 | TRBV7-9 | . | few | TGTGCCAGCAGCTCTTTGGGACTGAGTAACTATGGCTACACCTTC | CASSSLGLSNYGYTF
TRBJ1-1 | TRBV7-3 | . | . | TGTGCCAGCAGCTTAGACTCAGGGGCAGTAGCTTTCTTT | CASSLDSGAVAFF
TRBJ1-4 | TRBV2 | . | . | TGTGCCAGCAGTGAAATGGGAGACCTTGCAACTAATGAAAAACTGTTTTTT | CASSEMGDLATNEKLFF
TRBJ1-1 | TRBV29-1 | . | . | TGCAGCGGTCTGAGGCAGGGAAAGGGCACTGAAGCTTTCTTT | CSGLRQGKGTEAFF
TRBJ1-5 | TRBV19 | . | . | TGTGCCAGTAGTATAGATCGAGGGTTTAGGAATCAGCCCCAGCATTTT | CASSIDRGFRNQPQHF
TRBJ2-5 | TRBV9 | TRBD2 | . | TGTGCCAGCAGCCCCGGCGGGGGGCCCCAAGAGACCCAGTACTTC | CASSPGGGPQETQYF
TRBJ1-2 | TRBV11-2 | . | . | TGTGCCAGCAGCCACAGAGACAACTATGGCTACACCTTC | CASSHRDNYGYTF
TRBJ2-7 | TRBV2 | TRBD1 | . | TGTGCCAGCAGTCCGGGACAGGCCCCCTACGAGCAGTACTTC | CASSPGQAPYEQYF
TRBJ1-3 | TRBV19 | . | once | TGTGCCAGTAACGCCGACAGATCTGGAAACACCATATATTTT | CASNADRSGNTIYF
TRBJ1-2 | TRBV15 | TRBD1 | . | TGTGCCACCAGCAGAGGTAGACAGGGGGTTAACTATGGCTACACCTTC | CATSRGRQGVNYGYTF
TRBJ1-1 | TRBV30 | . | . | TGTGCCTGGAGTGCTCCTCAGAATACTGAAGCTTTCTTT | CAWSAPQNTEAFF
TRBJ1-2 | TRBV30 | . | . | TGTGCCTGGACCCCAGCAGGCGCGTATGGCTACACCTTC | CAWTPAGAYGYTF
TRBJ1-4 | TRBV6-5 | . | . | TGTGCCAGCAGTTACGGAAACAGGGTGGCAGGAGAAAAACTGTTTTTT | CASSYGNRVAGEKLFF
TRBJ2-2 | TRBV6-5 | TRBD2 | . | TGTGCCAGCAGTTACGAAGCGGGAGCGAACACCGGGGAGCTGTTTTTT | CASSYEAGANTGELFF